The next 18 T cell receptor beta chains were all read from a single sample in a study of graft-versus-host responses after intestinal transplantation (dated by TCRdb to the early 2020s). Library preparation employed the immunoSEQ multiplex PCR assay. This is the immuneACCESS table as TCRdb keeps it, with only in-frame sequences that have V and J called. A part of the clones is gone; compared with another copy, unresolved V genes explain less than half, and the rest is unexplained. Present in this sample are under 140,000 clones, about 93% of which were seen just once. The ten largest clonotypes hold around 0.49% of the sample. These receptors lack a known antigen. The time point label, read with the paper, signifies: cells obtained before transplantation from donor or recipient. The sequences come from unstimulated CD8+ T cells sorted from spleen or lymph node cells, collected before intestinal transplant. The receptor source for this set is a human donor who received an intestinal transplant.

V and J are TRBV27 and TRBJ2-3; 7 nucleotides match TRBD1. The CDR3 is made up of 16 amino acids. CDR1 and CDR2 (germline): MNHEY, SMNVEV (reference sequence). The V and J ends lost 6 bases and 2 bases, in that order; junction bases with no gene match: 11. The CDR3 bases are TGTGCCAGCAGCGCTGTACAGGGGCCTCTCACAGATACGCAGTATTTT. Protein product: CASSAVQGPLTDTQYF.

The CDR3 region has the DNA TGTGCCAGCAGACTGACTAGGGGGCTCTCCTACGAGCAGTACTTC. Protein sequence: CASRLTRGLSYEQYF. The chain recombines TRBV27 with TRBJ2-7, with D tentatively TRBD1 (7 bases). This CDR3 has 15 amino acids. Per germline, CDR1 MNHEY and CDR2 SMNVEV (reference sequence). V dropped 6 bases and J dropped 0 bases, with 15 bases sitting between them.

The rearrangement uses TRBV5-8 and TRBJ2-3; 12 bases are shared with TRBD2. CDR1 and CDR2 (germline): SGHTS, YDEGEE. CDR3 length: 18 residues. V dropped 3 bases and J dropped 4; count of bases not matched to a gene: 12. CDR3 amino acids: CASSWASGRGVVADTQYF. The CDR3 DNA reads TGTGCCAGCAGCTGGGCTAGCGGGAGGGGAGTTGTGGCAGATACGCAGTATTTT.

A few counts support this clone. The CDR3 DNA reads as TGTGCCAGCAGCTTTGGACAGTCCTACAATGAGCAGTTCTTC. It encodes CASSFGQSYNEQFF. The chain couples TRBV5-8 to TRBJ2-1; maybe TRBD1 (6 bases). Germline CDR1 reads SGHTS; CDR2 reads YDEGEE. This CDR3 region has 14 residues. V was trimmed by 2 bases and J by 1 base, leaving 7 bases between them.

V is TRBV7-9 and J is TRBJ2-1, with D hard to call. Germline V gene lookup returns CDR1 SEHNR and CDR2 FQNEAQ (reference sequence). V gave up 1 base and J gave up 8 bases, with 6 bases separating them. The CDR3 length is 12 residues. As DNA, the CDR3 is TGTGCCAGCAGCTTAGTTCGTGATGAGCAGTTCTTC. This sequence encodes CASSLVRDEQFF.

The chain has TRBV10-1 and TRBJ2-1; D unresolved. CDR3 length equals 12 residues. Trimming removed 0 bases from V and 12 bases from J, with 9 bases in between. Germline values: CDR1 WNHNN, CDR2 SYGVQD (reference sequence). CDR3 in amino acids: CASSESTLLQFF. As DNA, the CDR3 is TGCGCCAGCAGTGAGTCGACGCTATTGCAGTTCTTC.

The CDR3 sequence is CASNLGIAGLETQYF. As DNA, the CDR3 is TGTGCCAGTAACCTGGGAATAGCGGGGTTAGAGACCCAGTACTTC. The V call is TRBV2, the J call TRBJ2-5; 8 positions agree with TRBD2. This CDR3 has 15 amino acids. Per the germline V gene, CDR1 is SNHLY and CDR2 is FYNNEI. V trimming: 9 bases; J trimming: 4 bases; junction bases outside the gene matches: 13.

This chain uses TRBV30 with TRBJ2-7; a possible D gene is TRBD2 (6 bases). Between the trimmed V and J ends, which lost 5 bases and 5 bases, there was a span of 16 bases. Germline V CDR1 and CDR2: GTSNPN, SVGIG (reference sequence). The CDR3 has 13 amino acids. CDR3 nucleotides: TGTGCCTGGGGCAAACTAGCTCCTAACGAGCAGTACTTC. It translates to CAWGKLAPNEQYF.

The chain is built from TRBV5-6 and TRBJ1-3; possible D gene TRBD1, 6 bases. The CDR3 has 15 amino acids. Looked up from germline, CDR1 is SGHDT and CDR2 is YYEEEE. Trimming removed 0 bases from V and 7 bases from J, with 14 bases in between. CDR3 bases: TGTGCCAGCAGCTTGGCGGCTGACAGGTCGAACACCATATATTTT. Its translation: CASSLAADRSNTIYF.

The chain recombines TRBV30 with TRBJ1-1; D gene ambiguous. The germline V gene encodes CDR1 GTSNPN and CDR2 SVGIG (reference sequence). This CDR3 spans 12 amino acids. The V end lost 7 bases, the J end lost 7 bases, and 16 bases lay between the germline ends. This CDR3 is CAYHSNSGEAFF. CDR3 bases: TGTGCCTACCACTCGAACAGTGGTGAAGCTTTCTTT.

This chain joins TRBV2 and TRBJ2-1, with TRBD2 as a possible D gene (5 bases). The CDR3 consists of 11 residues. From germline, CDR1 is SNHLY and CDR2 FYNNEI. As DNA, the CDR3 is TGTGCGGGCATAGCGTTCAATGAGCAGTTCTTC. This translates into CAGIAFNEQFF.

CDR3 sequence reads: CASSLRGEQYF. CDR3 bases: TGTGCCAGCAGCTTGAGAGGGGAGCAGTACTTC. V gene TRBV5-4 combines with J gene TRBJ2-7; weak D call: TRBD2 (5 bases). V was cut by 1 base and J by 7 bases, with 6 bases left in between. This CDR3 has 11 amino acids. CDR1 SGHNT and CDR2 YYREEE come from the germline V gene (reference sequence).

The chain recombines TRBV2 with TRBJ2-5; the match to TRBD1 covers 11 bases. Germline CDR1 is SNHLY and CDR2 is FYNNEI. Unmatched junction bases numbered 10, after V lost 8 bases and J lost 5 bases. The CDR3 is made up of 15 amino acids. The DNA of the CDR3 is TGTGCCAGCCGGTCCGGGACAGGGGGAGTCGAGACCCAGTACTTC. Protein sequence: CASRSGTGGVETQYF.

CDR3 region: CASSEGGQGWYEQYF. The CDR3 DNA sequence: TGTGCCAGCAGTGAAGGTGGACAGGGGTGGTACGAGCAGTACTTC. The rearrangement joins TRBV6-1 to TRBJ2-7; 9 nucleotides match TRBD1. This CDR3 has 15 amino acids. Germline CDR1 reads MNHNS; CDR2 reads SASEGT. V was pared by 1 base and J by 4 bases, with 5 bases of the junction left unmatched.

In nucleotides, the CDR3 is TGTGCCAGCAGTGAATTGGGCAGAGATTACGAGCAGTACTTC. Translation gives CASSELGRDYEQYF. V and J are TRBV25-1 and TRBJ2-7; D not certain. The CDR3 is 14 amino acids. CDR1 is MGHDK and CDR2 is SYGVNS in the germline V gene. The germline V and J ends were trimmed by 1 base and 4 bases, with 11 bases remaining between them.

In nucleotides, the CDR3 is TGTGCCAGCAGCCCCTGGACAGGGAAATACGAGCAGTACTTC. It specifies CASSPWTGKYEQYF. The chain joins TRBV5-6 to TRBJ2-7; TRBD1 agrees at 8 bases. The germline CDR1 and CDR2 sequences are SGHDT and YYEEEE. This CDR3 is built from 14 residues. V gave up 4 bases and J gave up 4 bases; unmatched junction bases: 7.

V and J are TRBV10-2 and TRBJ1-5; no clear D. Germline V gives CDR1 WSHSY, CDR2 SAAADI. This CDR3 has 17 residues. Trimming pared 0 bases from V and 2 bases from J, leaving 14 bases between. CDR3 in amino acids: CASSESRNELGNQPQHF. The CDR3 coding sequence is TGCGCCAGCAGTGAGTCGAGAAATGAACTAGGCAATCAGCCCCAGCATTTT.

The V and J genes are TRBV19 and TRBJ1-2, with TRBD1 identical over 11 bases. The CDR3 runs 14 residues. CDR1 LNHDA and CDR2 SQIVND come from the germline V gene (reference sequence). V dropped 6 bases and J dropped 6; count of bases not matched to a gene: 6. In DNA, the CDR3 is TGTGCCAGTAGCACCGGGACAGGGGGTAATGGCTACACCTTC. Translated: CASSTGTGGNGYTF.